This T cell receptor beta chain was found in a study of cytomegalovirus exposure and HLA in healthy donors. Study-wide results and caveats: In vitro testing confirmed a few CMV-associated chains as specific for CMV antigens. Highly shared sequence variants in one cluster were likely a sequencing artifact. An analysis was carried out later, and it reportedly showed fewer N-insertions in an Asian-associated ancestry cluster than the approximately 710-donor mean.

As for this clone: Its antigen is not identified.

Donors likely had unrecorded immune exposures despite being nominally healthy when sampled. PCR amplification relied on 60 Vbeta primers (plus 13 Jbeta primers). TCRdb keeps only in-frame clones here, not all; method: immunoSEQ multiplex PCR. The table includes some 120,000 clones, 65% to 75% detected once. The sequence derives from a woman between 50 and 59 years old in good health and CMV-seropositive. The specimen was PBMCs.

CDR3 coding DNA: TGTGCCAGTAGTATTCTCACAGGGAACAATGAGCAGTTCTTC. This encodes CASSILTGNNEQFF. The genes are TRBV19 and TRBJ2-1; weak D call: TRBD1 (6 bases). CDR1 LNHDA and CDR2 SQIVND come from the germline V gene (reference sequence). Trimming cost V 3 bases and J 5 bases, with 11 bases left between them. This CDR3 spans 14 amino acids.